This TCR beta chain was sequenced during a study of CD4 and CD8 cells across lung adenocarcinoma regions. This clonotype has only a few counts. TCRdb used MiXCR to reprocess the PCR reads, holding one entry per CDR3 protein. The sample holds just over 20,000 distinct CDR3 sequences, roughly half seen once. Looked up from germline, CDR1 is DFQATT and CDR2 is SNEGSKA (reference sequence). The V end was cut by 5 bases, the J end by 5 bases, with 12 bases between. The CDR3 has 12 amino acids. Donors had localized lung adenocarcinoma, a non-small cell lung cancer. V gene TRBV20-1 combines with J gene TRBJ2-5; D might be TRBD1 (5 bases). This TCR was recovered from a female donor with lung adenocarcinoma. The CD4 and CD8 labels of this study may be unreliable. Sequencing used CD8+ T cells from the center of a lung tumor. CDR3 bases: TGCAGTGCTTGGGGCGCTACGGAGACCCAGTACTTC. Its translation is CSAWGATETQYF.